The present TCR beta chain was sequenced within a study of human T cells and chemical hapten exposure. Overall study: 2% DPC was applied to about 2 cm by about 2 cm of upper inner arm skin for sensitization. Slight volume differences across pooled libraries mainly accounted for varying per-sample TCR yields. Patients, a majority of them female, were diagnosed with alopecia areata, totalis or universalis.

The time point denotes: patch test 2, 6 weeks after DPC sensitization. Documented treatment: therapeutic diphenylcyclopropenone sensitization with weekly scalp DPC. Total RNA extraction was carried out from unfractionated whole blood. Germline V gives CDR1 LNHDA, CDR2 SQIVND (reference sequence). The length of the CDR3 is 13 residues. Trimming stripped 7 bases from V and 2 bases from J, with 11 bases between. TCRdb passed the RACE reads through MiXCR, listing each CDR3 protein once. This table has around 80,000 distinct CDR3 sequences, less than 8% appearing once. The rearrangement joins TRBV19 to TRBJ2-5, with a tentative D call TRBD2 (6 bases). The clonotype originates from a woman aged 30 to 39 with alopecia areata. Some clones in this sample may be carry-over from other donors' samples. The material was whole blood, obtained in connection with sensitization to the hapten diphenylcyclopropenone (DPC). For the CDR3, the DNA is TGTGCCAGTATTGGTAGCGGACAAGAGACCCAGTACTTC. As protein: CASIGSGQETQYF.